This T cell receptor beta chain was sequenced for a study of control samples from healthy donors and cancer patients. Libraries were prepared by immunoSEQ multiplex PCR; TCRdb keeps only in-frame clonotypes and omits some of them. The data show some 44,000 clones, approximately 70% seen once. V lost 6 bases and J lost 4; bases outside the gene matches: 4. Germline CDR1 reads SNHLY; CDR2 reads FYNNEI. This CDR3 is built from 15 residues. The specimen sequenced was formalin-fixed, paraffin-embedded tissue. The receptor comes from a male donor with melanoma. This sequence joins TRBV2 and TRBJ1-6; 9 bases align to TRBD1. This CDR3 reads CASSRDRAYNSPLHF. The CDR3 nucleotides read TGTGCCAGCAGCCGGGACAGGGCTTATAATTCACCCCTCCACTTT.